The present entry profiles one T cell receptor (beta chain) with its context. Antigen specificity is unknown. Method: immunoSEQ multiplex PCR; TCRdb's copy keeps in-frame clones and lacks some. The sample lists 50,000 to 60,000 clones, approximately 80% occurring once. The V gene end was trimmed by 8 bases and the J gene end by 10 bases; junction bases not matched to a gene: 5. The germline gives CDR1 ENHRY, CDR2 SYGVKD. The CDR3 consists of 13 residues. The data were taken from a study of vaccination effects on CD4 cells after COVID-19. Researchers isolated CD4+ T cells once approximately ten days of culture had elapsed. Participants were vaccinated with two doses of either the BNT162b2 or mRNA-1273 vaccine.

This TCR derives from a human donor who received a COVID-19 vaccine. Sequenced here: CD4+ T cells from PBMCs cultured without peptide, sampled after COVID-19 vaccination. The rearrangement joins TRBV10-3 to TRBJ2-1; 13 positions agree with TRBD2. The CDR3 is CAIGGTSGEEQFF. The CDR3 nucleotides read TGTGCCATCGGGGGGACTAGCGGGGAGGAGCAGTTCTTC.